Presented here are 19 T cell receptor beta chains from one specimen sequenced in a study of prognosis after radiotherapy for stage I lung cancer. The authors amplified TCR beta CDR3 from genomic DNA using two-round multiplex PCR. First-round PCR amplification was performed with primers specific to each TRBV and TRBJ gene. TCRdb reprocessed the multiplex PCR reads with MiXCR, giving one entry per CDR3 protein. The sample has 45,000 to 60,000 distinct CDR3 sequences, less than 35% seen once. The source was PBMCs, collected before or after stereotactic body radiation therapy (not recorded which). The origin of the receptors is a donor older than 45 with non-small cell lung cancer.

To note about this clonotype: A read error may be the cause here, since a much bigger clone is one base away. The chain has TRBV6-1 and TRBJ1-5; 8 bases are a match to TRBD1. The CDR3 totals 16 residues. Germline values: CDR1 MNHNS, CDR2 SASEGT. The CDR3 loop reads CASTHGDRGNNQTQHF. The CDR3 nucleotides read TGTGCCAGCACCCACGGCGACAGGGGAAACAATCAGACCCAGCATTTT.

This clonotype was seen ten or more times. The V call is TRBV7-8, the J call TRBJ2-3, with 10 bases aligning to TRBD2. V lost 5 bases and J lost 2; bases outside the gene matches: 4. The CDR3 covers 15 residues. Germline CDR1 reads SGHVS; CDR2 reads FQNEAQ. The CDR3 DNA follows: TGTGCCAGCAGCGAACTAGCGGGAATCACAGATACGCAGTATTTT. This sequence encodes CASSELAGITDTQYF.

This clonotype has ten or more counts. The V and J genes are TRBV5-1 and TRBJ2-2; the D is unclear. Trimming took off 0 bases at V and 8 bases at J, with 14 bases between the two ends. Germline V gene sequence: CDR1 SGHRS, CDR2 YFSETQ. The CDR3 sequence is 15 residues long. As DNA, the CDR3 is TGCGCCAGCAGCTTGGATTATTTGGGGTCAGGGGAGCTGTTTTTT. It codes for CASSLDYLGSGELFF.

This clonotype has a count of ten or more. The V and J genes are TRBV4-3 and TRBJ1-2; unclear D gene. V was trimmed by 0 bases and J by 2 bases, leaving 13 bases between them. CDR3 size: 16 residues. Germline CDR1 reads LGHNA; CDR2 reads YSLEER. The DNA for the CDR3 is TGCGCCAGCAGCCAAGATCTGGTCAGTGAAAACTATGGCTACACCTTC. Amino acids: CASSQDLVSENYGYTF.

A word on this clonotype: Because the CDR3 is missing its conserved closing phenylalanine or tryptophan, this is likely a read error. The chain carries TRBV28 and TRBJ1-5, with 7 bases matching TRBD1. Germline values: CDR1 MDHEN, CDR2 SYDVKM. This CDR3 contains 14 residues. DNA for the CDR3: TGTGCCTGCAGTACCGACAGGGTTGGGCAGCCCCAGCATCTT. Residues: CACSTDRVGQPQHL.

As concerns this clonotype: A read error may produce the germline difference seen at one junction end. This chain links TRBV3-1 with TRBJ2-7; possible D gene TRBD2, 5 bases. The CDR3 length is 14 residues. Per germline, CDR1 LGHDT and CDR2 YNNKEL (reference sequence). This CDR3 is CASSLSIGVYDQYF. For the CDR3, the DNA is TGTGCCAGCAGCCTGTCTATCGGGGTCTACGATCAGTACTTC.

This clonotype has ten or more counts. The chain employs TRBV19 and TRBJ2-2; a possible D gene is TRBD2 (6 bases). Trimming shortened V by 1 base and J by 4 bases, and 10 bases separated the two germline ends. The length of the CDR3 is 15 residues. The germline V gene has CDR1 LNHDA and CDR2 SQIVND (reference sequence). CDR3 sequence reads: CASSIGARGTGELFF. The CDR3 coding sequence is TGTGCCAGTAGTATAGGGGCGCGGGGCACCGGGGAGCTGTTTTTT.

This clonotype was picked up many times. The genes are TRBV6-5 and TRBJ2-1; D is unresolved. With 4 bases removed from V and 3 bases from J, the gap between germline ends came to 10 bases. CDR1 is MNHEY, CDR2 SVGAGI, per germline. The CDR3 sequence is 14 residues long. The CDR3 is CASSSASYYNEQFF. The CDR3 DNA follows: TGTGCCAGCAGTTCGGCGTCTTACTACAATGAGCAGTTCTTC.

Ten or more counts support this clonotype. This rearrangement joins TRBV7-2 to TRBJ2-2; TRBD1 might be the D (8 bases). V was trimmed by 5 bases and J by 7 bases, leaving 17 bases between them. The CDR3 is 15 residues long. The germline V gene encodes CDR1 SGHTA and CDR2 FQGNSA. The CDR3 is CASSTQGGLDGELFF. The DNA for the CDR3 is TGTGCCAGCAGCACACAGGGGGGGTTGGACGGGGAGCTGTTTTTT.

This clonotype was seen many times. For the CDR3, the DNA is TGTGCCAGCAGCCAAGGTGGATCGAAAAACATTCAGTACTTC. This sequence encodes CASSQGGSKNIQYF. The genes are TRBV3-2 and TRBJ2-4. TRBV3-2 is given as a pseudogene. There are 14 residues in the CDR3.

This clonotype was seen at least ten times. The rearrangement links TRBV27 to TRBJ2-7, with TRBD1 matching over 7 bases. Per the germline V gene, CDR1 is MNHEY and CDR2 is SMNVEV (reference sequence). The J segment lost 6 bases and the V segment lost 6 bases, leaving 8 bases of the junction unmatched. There are 13 residues in the CDR3. CDR3 coding DNA: TGTGCCAGCAGCCAAACCAGGGGGTTCGAGCAGTACTTC. It is translated as CASSQTRGFEQYF.

The sample holds many counts of this clonotype. The CDR3 loop reads CASSQGNLMGQEKLFF. The CDR3 nucleotides are TGTGCCAGCAGCCAGGGTAATTTAATGGGCCAAGAAAAACTGTTTTTT. The chain has TRBV4-2 and TRBJ1-4; D call uncertain. In germline, CDR1 is LGHNA, CDR2 YNFKEQ. Trimming took off 3 bases at V and 8 bases at J, with 19 bases between the two ends. The CDR3 extends over 16 amino acids.

This clonotype appeared many times. This chain connects TRBV3-1 to TRBJ2-5; possibly TRBD2 for D (6 bases). The CDR3 totals 11 residues. V lost 2 bases, J lost 10 bases, and 8 bases lay in between. CDR1 and CDR2 from the germline V gene are LGHDT and YNNKEL (reference sequence). The CDR3 protein is CASSQTAGQYF. The CDR3 DNA reads TGTGCCAGCAGCCAAACAGCGGGCCAGTACTTC.

At least ten counts were recorded for this clonotype. V usage is TRBV7-2 and J usage is TRBJ1-1; D unclear. Trimming pared 4 bases from V and 4 bases from J, leaving 10 bases between. Germline V CDR1 and CDR2: SGHTA, FQGNSA. The CDR3 loop spans 13 amino acids. CDR3 residues: CASSYKKGTEAFF. The CDR3 DNA follows: TGTGCCAGCAGCTATAAGAAGGGCACTGAAGCTTTCTTT.

A few counts support this clonotype. This sequence joins TRBV29-1 and TRBJ1-1; D not resolved. Germline CDR1 SQVTM, CDR2 ANQGSEA. Trimming shortened V by 4 bases and J by 3 bases, and 12 bases separated the two germline ends. CDR3 size: 13 residues. The DNA of the CDR3 is TGCAGCGTTGGGATAAACGGAGACACTGAAGCTTTCTTT. Amino acid sequence: CSVGINGDTEAFF.

There are many counts of this clonotype. At one boundary the junction diverges from the germline segment, which might be a read error. The J gene is TRBJ2-2, the V gene TRBV7-7; unclear D gene. The CDR3 length is 16 residues. Germline V lookup: CDR1 SSHAT, CDR2 FNYEAQ (reference sequence). The CDR3 loop is CASSPTAGDNTGELFF. For the CDR3, the DNA is TGTGCTAGCAGTCCAACCGCAGGAGACAACACCGGGGAGCTGTTTTTT. The full variable domain, in which reference TRBV7-7 and TRBJ2-2 provide the parts outside the CDR3, is GAGVSQSPRYKVTKRGQDVTLRCDPISSHATLYWYQQALGQGPEFLTYFNYEAQPDKSGLPSDRFSAERPEGSISTLTIQRTEQRDSAMYRCASSPTAGDNTGELFFGEGSRLTVL.

This clonotype was counted at least ten times. The J gene is TRBJ2-7, the V gene TRBV7-2; the match to TRBD2 covers 12 bases. V shed 6 bases and J 5 bases; nucleotides not matched to a gene: 5. The CDR3 spans 14 residues. Germline CDR1 is SGHTA and CDR2 is FQGNSA. The DNA of the CDR3 is TGTGCCAGCAGATCGACTAGCGGGAGCGACGAGCAGTACTTC. Amino acids: CASRSTSGSDEQYF.

This clonotype was found a few times. The CDR3 end shows no conserved phenylalanine or tryptophan, and so a read error is likely. The CDR3 coding sequence is TGTGCTAGTGGTCTCAGGGGAGTTCAGTACTTA. Residues: CASGLRGVQYL. This chain joins TRBV12-5 and TRBJ2-4, with a tentative D call TRBD1 (6 bases). The V gene lost 5 bases and the J gene lost 11 bases, with 10 bases spanning the gap. The CDR3 sequence is 11 residues long. Germline values: CDR1 LGHNT, CDR2 FRNRAP.

This clonotype was seen repeatedly, ten times or more. The chain is built from TRBV6-4 and TRBJ2-7; D is ambiguous. V was clipped by 1 base and J by 0 bases, with 1 base between them. The CDR3 runs 12 residues. Germline CDR1 reads MRHNA; CDR2 reads SNTAGT. CDR3 in DNA: TGTGCCAGCAGTGACTTCTCCTACGAGCAGTACTTC. Translation: CASSDFSYEQYF.